This T cell receptor beta chain was observed in a study of monozygotic twins with inflammatory bowel disease. Whole-study results and caveats: Similarity of repertoires did not differ between concordant and discordant twins, possibly from limited power.

TCRdb re-called the 5' RACE reads; every CDR3 protein appears as one record, without DNA. The sample table sets out some 170,000 distinct CDR3 sequences. This CDR3 region has 11 residues. The germline gives CDR1 SQVTM, CDR2 ANQGSEA. In regard to this clonotype: The antigen remains undetermined.

The receptor was derived from a human donor with ulcerative colitis or Crohn's disease, or a healthy co-twin of an affected twin (not recorded which). The rearrangement links TRBV29-1 to TRBJ2-3. The sequenced sample consisted of blood. The CDR3 region is CSVGFTDTQYF.